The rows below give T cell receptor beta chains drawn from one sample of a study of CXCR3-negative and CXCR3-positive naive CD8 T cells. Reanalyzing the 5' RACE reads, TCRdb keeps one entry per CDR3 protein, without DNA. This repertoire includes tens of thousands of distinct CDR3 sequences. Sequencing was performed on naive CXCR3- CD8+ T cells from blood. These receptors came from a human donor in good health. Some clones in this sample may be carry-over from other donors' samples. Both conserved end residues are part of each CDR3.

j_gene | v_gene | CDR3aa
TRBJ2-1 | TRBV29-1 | CSVYKREGNFEQFF
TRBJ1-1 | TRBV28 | CASSSPEGGITEAFF
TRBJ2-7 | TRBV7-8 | CASSRMAVRDYEQYF
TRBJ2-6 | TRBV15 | CATSRTGLSGANVLTF
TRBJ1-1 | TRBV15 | CATSRGANTEAFF
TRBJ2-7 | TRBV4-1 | CASSPDRGEQYF
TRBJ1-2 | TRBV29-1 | CSVAASRYYGYTF
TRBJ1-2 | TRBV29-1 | CSVRMESYYGYTF
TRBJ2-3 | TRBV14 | CASSQDLLAGADTQYF
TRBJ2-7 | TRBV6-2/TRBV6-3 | CASSYSITGAPYEQYF
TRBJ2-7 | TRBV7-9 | CASSSRDSHYEQYF
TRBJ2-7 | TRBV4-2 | CASSPGTPSAYEQYF
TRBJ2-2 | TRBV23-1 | CASSQKGQGFCTGELFF
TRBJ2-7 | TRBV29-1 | CSVAGTRGEQYF
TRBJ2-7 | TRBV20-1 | CSASDRVYEQYF
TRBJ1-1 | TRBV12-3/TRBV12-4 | CASSLALNTEAFF
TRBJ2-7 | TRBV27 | CASSLGTDPYEQYF
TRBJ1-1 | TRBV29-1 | CSVEDGEGSVAFF
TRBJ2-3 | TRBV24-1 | CATSDLLPGQERTTDTQYF
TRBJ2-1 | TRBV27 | CASSFPGNNEQFF
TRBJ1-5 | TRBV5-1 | CASSLTYRDASNQPQHF
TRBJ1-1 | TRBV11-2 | CASSSKAGMWTEAFF
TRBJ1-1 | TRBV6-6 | CASRAYRGRDAFF
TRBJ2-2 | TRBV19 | CASSLGGLNPGELFF
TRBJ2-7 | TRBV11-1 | CASSLAAGGAGEQYF
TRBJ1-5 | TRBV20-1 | CSATEPSGSPENQPQHF
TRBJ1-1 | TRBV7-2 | CASSLSIENTEAFF
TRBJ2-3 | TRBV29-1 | CSVLAGGLLTQYF
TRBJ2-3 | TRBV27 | CASGIPGTDTQYF
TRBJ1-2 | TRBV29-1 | CSGSGQDSNYGYTF
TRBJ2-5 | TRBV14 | CASSHLAGGTETQYF
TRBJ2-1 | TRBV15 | CATSREQRECEQFF
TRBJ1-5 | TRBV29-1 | CSVQTGYGNQPQHF
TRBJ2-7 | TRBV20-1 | CSARGPSSYEQYF
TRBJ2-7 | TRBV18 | CASSPPGNSYEQYF
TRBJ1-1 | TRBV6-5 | CASSWADMNTEAFF
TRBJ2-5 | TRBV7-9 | CASSLAVGAGETQYF
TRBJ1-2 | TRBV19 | CASTAGGSDGYTF
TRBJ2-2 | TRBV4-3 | CASSQVAGEDGELFF
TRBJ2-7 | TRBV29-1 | CSVVTIPSPYEQYF
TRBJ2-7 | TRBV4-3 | CASSEFKMGEQYF
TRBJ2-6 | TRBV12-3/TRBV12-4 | CASSSYSGANVLTF
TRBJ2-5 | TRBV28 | CPSSLLSDQETQYF
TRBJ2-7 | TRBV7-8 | CASSLTSNEQYF
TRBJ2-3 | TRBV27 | CASSSPGFTDTQYF
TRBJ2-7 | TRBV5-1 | CASSLSRTSGSYEQYF
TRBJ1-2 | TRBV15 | CATTPTGSEGGYTF
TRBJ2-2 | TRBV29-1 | CSVEESDRAGTGELFF
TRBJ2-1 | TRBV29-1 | CSIAGGIDEQFF
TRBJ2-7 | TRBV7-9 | CASSPAPASLWGYEQYF
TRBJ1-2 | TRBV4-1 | CASSPLASFDYGYTF
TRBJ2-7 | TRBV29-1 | CSVEGRTYEQYF
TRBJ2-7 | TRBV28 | CASSLERAAGGYEQYF
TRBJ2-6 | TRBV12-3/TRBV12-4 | CASSFGNSGANVLTF
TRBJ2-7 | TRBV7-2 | CARGRRDRPYEQYF
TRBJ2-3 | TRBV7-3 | CASRATSGYTDTQYF